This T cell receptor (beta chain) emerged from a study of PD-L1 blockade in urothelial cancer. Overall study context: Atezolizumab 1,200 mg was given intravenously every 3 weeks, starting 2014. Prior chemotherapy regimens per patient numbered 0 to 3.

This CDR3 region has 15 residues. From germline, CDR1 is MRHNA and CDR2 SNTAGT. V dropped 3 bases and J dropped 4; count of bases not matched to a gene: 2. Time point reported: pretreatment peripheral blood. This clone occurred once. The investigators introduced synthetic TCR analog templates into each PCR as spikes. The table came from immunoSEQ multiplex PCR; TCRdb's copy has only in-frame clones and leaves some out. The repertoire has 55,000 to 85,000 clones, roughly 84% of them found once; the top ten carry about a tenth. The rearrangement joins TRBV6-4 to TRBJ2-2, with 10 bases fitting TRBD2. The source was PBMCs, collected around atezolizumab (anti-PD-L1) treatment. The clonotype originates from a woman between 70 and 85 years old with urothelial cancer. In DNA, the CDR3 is TGTGCCAGCAGTGAGCTAGCGGGAGTCACCGGGGAGCTGTTTTTT. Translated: CASSELAGVTGELFF.